The T cell receptor (beta chain) under discussion was sequenced for a study of blood T cells in healthy people across ages (dated by TCRdb to the mid-2010s). In terms of the full investigation: In model experiments, template switching captured roughly one uniquely barcoded TCR beta cDNA molecule for every two T cells. Two additional independent replicas of 1 million unique cDNA reads from the same blood draw were analyzed for two donors (one aged 18 to 30 and one aged 80 or older). The donors were split into four age groups: young (average 16 years), middle-aged (over 35), aged (over 55) and long-lived (roughly 86). To avoid experimental bias, donors of different ages were spread randomly across the sequencing lanes. Age-related changes in TCR beta repertoire diversity were measured in the study by deep sequencing normalized with unique cDNA molecular identifiers.

As regards this clonotype: The clone's antigen remains unknown. The record has no base qualities; no much larger clone is one base away.

Overall study outcomes, separate from this receptor: Compared with the aged group, more naive CD4+ T cells, fewer expanded clones and increased TCR diversity were shown by the long-lived group, suggesting age selection. As age increased, observed TCR beta diversity per million T cells dropped in a roughly linear way, and a significant reduction was already evident by age roughly 36. Because the CMV infection status of the donors was unknown, age-related changes in expanded clonotypes may potentially have been confounded. Estimates of total diversity from one million sequenced T cells were regarded as lower bounds and underestimates. Observed TCR beta diversity correlated strongly with the percentage of naive T cells measured by flow cytometry. Bulk unsorted PBMC profiling prevented conclusive comparison of naive and antigen-experienced compartments.

Donors were around 37 systemically healthy Caucasian individuals from Russia aged roughly 6 to 95 years. Each donor gave roughly 9 milliliters of peripheral blood, drawn into EDTA-treated Vacutainer tubes. Ficoll-Paque density-gradient centrifugation was used to isolate PBMCs, with at least 6.5 million obtained per sample. Total RNA was extracted from PBMCs with Trizol reagent, with at least 6 micrograms obtained per sample. Naive CD45RAhigh/CD27high T cell percentages were measured by flow cytometry on a PBMC aliquot from every donor. Receptor libraries were prepared by 5' RACE. TCRdb shows the sequencer as Illumina HiSeq 2500. A second about 7 to 11 cycle PCR used a sample-barcoded 5' primer and a J-beta primer mix. Each TCR beta cDNA molecule received a unique molecular identifier from a template-switch 5' adaptor carrying 12 random nucleotides. Each sample yielded at least 2.5 million CDR3-containing paired-end reads. First-strand cDNA synthesis was performed from all RNA using the Mint cDNA synthesis kit, with priming by a TRBC-specific oligonucleotide. After uracil-DNA glycosylase treatment, a first 18-cycle PCR used universal primers M1SS and BC2_uni_R on all cDNA. On the study's bioinformatics: Each sample was normalized by randomly selecting 1 million high-quality reads, each carrying a distinct molecular identifier. Reads sharing molecular identifiers were discarded rather than binned into consensus sequences. MiTCR, set to a Q25 quality threshold and the strictest error-elimination algorithm, was used for CDR3 identification, clonotype clustering and error correction. A nonparametric unseen species model with Euler transformation was used to estimate lower-bound total TCR beta diversity. TCRdb redid the processing of the public reads, applying fastp at Q25 and MiXCR, and retained in-frame beta chains. CDR3 protein duplicates are merged, each entry listing the most common genes and DNA. The V and J calls were not made by the authors but by TCRdb's processing. The sample table contains about 1.1 million distinct CDR3 sequences; only one count was recorded for 35% to 40% of them. Approximately 14% of the sample is taken by the ten largest.

Including the terminal cysteine and phenylalanine, the CDR3 comprises 14 residues. CDR3 DNA only is kept here, 42 bases in frame from base 1. Trimming at the junction amounts to 4 bases on V and 4 bases on J, and the germline ends lie 14 bases apart. The germline V gene specifies SGHRS as CDR1 and YFSETQ as CDR2. This receptor was obtained from a man aged 18 to 30 in good health. Sequencing input: blood. The sequence is built from TRBV5-1 and TRBJ1-1; TRBD1 is a weak D gene call, 6 bases matching. The CDR3 amino acid sequence is: CASSIEARGTEAFF. The DNA sequence reads TGCGCCAGCAGCATAGAAGCCAGGGGCACTGAAGCTTTCTTT.